The next 31 T cell receptor beta chains were all read from a single sample in a study of T cell responses to AZD1222 COVID-19 vaccine. The protocol was immunoSEQ multiplex PCR, while the TCRdb copy is restricted to in-frame clones and leaves out a portion. The profile shows tens of thousands of clones, about 90% of them singletons. This specimen was peripheral blood, taken 28 days after the second dose of the MenACWY control vaccine. Every receptor here comes from an adult who received the MenACWY meningococcal vaccine as a control.

The chain joins TRBV7-9 to TRBJ2-2; 7 nucleotides align to TRBD2. CDR3 size: 15 residues. After removal of 3 bases from V and 1 base from J, the junction contained 2 bases not matched to a gene. Germline CDR1 SEHNR, CDR2 FQNEAQ (reference sequence). CDR3 sequence reads: CASSFTGGNTGELFF. DNA for the CDR3: TGTGCCAGCAGCTTCACGGGGGGGAACACCGGGGAGCTGTTTTTT.

The chain carries TRBV6-5 and TRBJ1-5; perhaps TRBD1 as D (6 bases). The CDR3 extends over 15 amino acids. The germline gives CDR1 MNHEY, CDR2 SVGAGI. Trimming removed 6 bases at V and 3 bases at J, with 15 bases between. CDR3 amino acids: CASRPVDSSNQPQHF. In DNA form, the CDR3 reads TGTGCCAGCAGGCCAGTGGACAGTTCCAATCAGCCCCAGCATTTT.

The chain couples TRBV11-2 to TRBJ2-3; D remains ambiguous. V was clipped by 5 bases and J by 5 bases, with 11 bases between them. Germline V gene lookup returns CDR1 SGHAT and CDR2 FQNNGV. This CDR3 has 13 residues. The CDR3 DNA sequence: TGTGCCAGCAGCGTAACCGTGGGAGATACGCAGTATTTT. This sequence encodes CASSVTVGDTQYF. Drawing the rest from reference TRBV11-2 and TRBJ2-3, the complete variable domain is EAGVAQSPRYKIIEKRQSVAFWCNPISGHATLYWYQQILGQGPKLLIQFQNNGVVDDSQLPKDRFSAERLKGVDSTLKIQPAKLEDSAVYLCASSVTVGDTQYFGPGTRLTVL.

CDR3 nucleotide sequence: TGCGCCAGCAGAGGCGACAGGGGCGGAGAGACCCAGTACTTC. It is translated as CASRGDRGGETQYF. This chain joins TRBV5-1 and TRBJ2-5, with 8 bases aligning to TRBD1. Germline CDR1 is SGHRS and CDR2 is YFSETQ. This CDR3 has 14 amino acids. V shed 5 bases and J 4 bases; nucleotides not matched to a gene: 7.

This clone was recorded only once. V and J are TRBV6-5 and TRBJ1-4; no firm D call. The germline V and J ends were trimmed by 6 bases and 6 bases, with 11 bases remaining between them. From germline, CDR1 is MNHEY and CDR2 SVGAGI. This CDR3 comprises 13 residues. The CDR3 is CASRRLGYEKLFF. DNA for the CDR3: TGTGCCAGCAGGCGGCTTGGATATGAAAAACTGTTTTTT.

The chain has TRBV19 and TRBJ1-4; D not resolved. The CDR3 is 13 residues long. The V gene lost 6 bases and the J gene lost 6 bases, with 11 bases spanning the gap. Germline V gene data show CDR1 as LNHDA and CDR2 as SQIVND (reference sequence). The CDR3 DNA follows: TGTGCCAGTAGGGGTTATCCAGATGAAAAACTGTTTTTT. It translates to CASRGYPDEKLFF. Supplemented by reference TRBV19 and TRBJ1-4, the full variable domain reads DGGITQSPKYLFRKEGQNVTLSCEQNLNHDAMYWYRQDPGQGLRLIYYSQIVNDFQKGDIAEGYSVSREKKESFPLTVTSAQKNPTAFYLCASRGYPDEKLFFGSGTQLSVL.

The chain carries TRBV6-5 and TRBJ1-4, with 7 positions matching TRBD1. Germline lookup yields CDR1 MNHEY and CDR2 SVGAGI. After removal of 5 bases from V and 8 bases from J, the junction contained 5 bases not matched to a gene. This CDR3 comprises 13 residues. The CDR3 nucleotides are TGTGCCAGCAGTCGACAGGGACGGGAAAAACTGTTTTTT. This codes for CASSRQGREKLFF.

The V and J genes are TRBV29-1 and TRBJ1-3; perhaps TRBD1 as D (5 bases). Germline-derived CDR1 and CDR2 are SQVTM and ANQGSEA. Deletions cut 4 bases from V and 4 bases from J, with 8 bases between. The CDR3 covers 12 residues. CDR3 sequence reads: CSVVGLGNTIYF. CDR3 sequence (DNA): TGCAGCGTTGTGGGGCTGGGAAACACCATATATTTT.

This chain joins TRBV10-3 and TRBJ2-1; TRBD2 is a possible D gene (6 bases). V was clipped by 2 bases and J by 1 base, with 6 bases between them. In germline, CDR1 is ENHRY, CDR2 SYGVKD. The CDR3 is made up of 14 amino acids. Written as DNA, the CDR3 is TGTGCCATCAGTGAGGGGACTTCCTACAATGAGCAGTTCTTC. Its translation: CAISEGTSYNEQFF.

In this sample, this clone turned up once. This chain joins TRBV29-1 and TRBJ2-3; the match to TRBD2 covers 7 bases. This CDR3 has 12 amino acids. The junction had 4 bases not matched to a gene; V was cut back by 6 bases and J by 4 bases. Germline-derived CDR1 and CDR2 are SQVTM and ANQGSEA. In DNA form, the CDR3 reads TGCAGCGTGCAGCGGGAATCAGATACGCAGTATTTT. Translation: CSVQRESDTQYF.

The rearrangement links TRBV15 to TRBJ1-5; D unresolved. Trimming removed 3 bases from V and 5 bases from J, with 14 bases in between. Germline V lookup: CDR1 LNHNV, CDR2 YYDKDF (reference sequence). The CDR3 consists of 15 residues. DNA for the CDR3: TGTGCCACCAGCAGGGGAGTACAGAGCCATCAGCCCCAGCATTTT. Protein: CATSRGVQSHQPQHF.

V usage is TRBV28 and J usage is TRBJ1-4; TRBD1 aligns across 8 bases. The CDR3 length is 14 residues. Germline CDR1 MDHEN, CDR2 SYDVKM. With 3 bases clipped from V and 6 bases from J, the junction kept 3 bases outside the gene matches. CDR3 sequence reads: CASSFQGAYEKLFF. CDR3 DNA: TGTGCCAGCAGTTTTCAGGGGGCATATGAAAAACTGTTTTTT.

The chain couples TRBV19 to TRBJ1-2; the D gene is possibly TRBD1 (5 bases). The V end lost 3 bases, the J end lost 4 bases, and 9 bases lay between the germline ends. The germline CDR1 and CDR2 sequences are LNHDA and SQIVND (reference sequence). The CDR3 length is 13 residues. CDR3 sequence (DNA): TGTGCCAGTAGTATCCCTGACAGCTATGGCTACACCTTC. Translated, it gives CASSIPDSYGYTF. Full variable domain (rest looked up from reference TRBV19 and TRBJ1-2): DGGITQSPKYLFRKEGQNVTLSCEQNLNHDAMYWYRQDPGQGLRLIYYSQIVNDFQKGDIAEGYSVSREKKESFPLTVTSAQKNPTAFYLCASSIPDSYGYTFGSGTRLTVV.

This chain uses TRBV28 with TRBJ2-7, with D hard to call. Germline values: CDR1 MDHEN, CDR2 SYDVKM. Trimming took 3 bases from V and 3 from J, leaving 18 bases between them. This CDR3 has 16 amino acids. The CDR3 sequence is CASSFGGRAAVYEQYF. The CDR3 region has the DNA TGTGCCAGCAGTTTTGGTGGAAGGGCCGCCGTCTACGAGCAGTACTTC.

The CDR3 sequence is CASSQDVHQPQHF. CDR3 bases: TGTGCCAGCAGCCAAGATGTCCATCAGCCCCAGCATTTT. The chain uses TRBV3-1 (or the pseudogene TRBV3-2) and TRBJ1-5; D gene unclear. V was clipped by 0 bases and J by 5 bases, with 5 bases between them. Germline V gene sequence: CDR1 LGHDT, CDR2 YNNKEL (reference sequence). The CDR3 is 13 residues long.

V is TRBV19 and J is TRBJ1-1, with 10 nucleotides matching TRBD1. The CDR3 contains 15 residues. Germline V CDR1 and CDR2: LNHDA, SQIVND (reference sequence). Germline trimming cut 5 bases from V and 3 bases from J; bases unmatched to any gene: 6. The CDR3 spells CASSQRTGGYTEAFF. The CDR3 DNA reads as TGTGCCAGTAGTCAAAGGACAGGGGGTTACACTGAAGCTTTCTTT.

The V and J genes are TRBV5-4 and TRBJ1-5, with D unresolved. Germline CDR1 and CDR2: SGHNT and YYREEE (reference sequence). Trimming pared 4 bases from V and 0 bases from J, leaving 11 bases between. The CDR3 is 15 residues long. Here the CDR3 DNA reads TGTGCCAGCAGCCTAGACGGGAATAGCAATCAGCCCCAGCATTTT. It is translated as CASSLDGNSNQPQHF.

The gene calls are TRBV6-5 and TRBJ2-3; 7 positions match TRBD2. Germline lookup yields CDR1 MNHEY and CDR2 SVGAGI. Trimming took 2 bases from V and 3 from J; bases not matched to a gene: 2. There are 14 residues in the CDR3. The CDR3 spells CASSYSGITDTQYF. CDR3 bases: TGTGCCAGCAGTTACAGCGGGATAACAGATACGCAGTATTTT.

This chain joins TRBV5-6 and TRBJ1-6, with 9 bases matching TRBD1. With V trimmed by 2 bases and J by 10 bases, 10 bases remained unmatched. Germline values: CDR1 SGHDT, CDR2 YYEEEE. This CDR3 is built from 16 residues. The CDR3 bases are TGTGCCAGCAGCTTCCGTCCGGGGACAGGGAAATCACCCCTCCACTTT. It translates to CASSFRPGTGKSPLHF.

The chain is built from TRBV7-6 and TRBJ2-3; tentatively, D is TRBD1 or TRBD2 (5 bases each). This CDR3 region has 19 residues. The V end lost 4 bases, the J end lost 0 bases, and 23 bases lay between the germline ends. Germline V gene sequence: CDR1 SGHVS, CDR2 FNYEAQ. This CDR3 reads CASSWASGFRDLSTDTQYF. The CDR3 DNA is TGTGCCAGCAGCTGGGCGTCGGGTTTCCGGGACCTTAGCACAGATACGCAGTATTTT.

This rearrangement joins TRBV5-8 to TRBJ2-3, with D unresolved. With 0 bases removed from V and 4 bases from J, the gap between germline ends came to 3 bases. Germline CDR1 reads SGHTS; CDR2 reads YDEGEE. The CDR3 has 12 residues. CDR3 bases: TGTGCCAGCAGCTTGGACTCAGATACGCAGTATTTT. As protein: CASSLDSDTQYF.

This chain links TRBV20-1 with TRBJ2-7; D call uncertain. Looked up from germline, CDR1 is DFQATT and CDR2 is SNEGSKA (reference sequence). V lost 3 bases to trimming and J lost 0 bases, with 15 bases between them. The CDR3 extends over 15 amino acids. CDR3 in DNA: TGCAGTGCTAGTACTTTCGACACGATCTCCTACGAGCAGTACTTC. Encoded protein: CSASTFDTISYEQYF.

The V call is TRBV5-8, the J call TRBJ1-1; TRBD1 aligns across 11 bases. The CDR3 is 14 amino acids. Trimming removed 4 bases from V and 5 bases from J; junction bases left unmatched: 4. Germline V lookup: CDR1 SGHTS, CDR2 YDEGEE. The CDR3 DNA is TGTGCCAGCAGCATGGACAGGGGGCGGACTGAAGCTTTCTTT. The encoded protein is CASSMDRGRTEAFF.

This sequence joins TRBV19 and TRBJ1-4; D gene ambiguous. Germline V gene lookup returns CDR1 LNHDA and CDR2 SQIVND (reference sequence). Trimming removed 4 bases at V and 0 bases at J, with 12 bases between. The CDR3 is 16 amino acids. The CDR3 sequence is CASSTSGRATNEKLFF. CDR3 DNA: TGTGCCAGTAGTACGTCCGGCCGTGCAACTAATGAAAAACTGTTTTTT.

The CDR3 region is CASSGMGRDTEAFF. The CDR3 nucleotides read TGTGCCAGCAGCGGGATGGGCAGAGACACTGAAGCTTTCTTT. V and J are TRBV28 and TRBJ1-1; D call uncertain. Trimming left V 6 bases short and J 3 bases short, with 14 bases between. The CDR3 sequence is 14 residues long. Germline lookup yields CDR1 MDHEN and CDR2 SYDVKM.

This clone was recorded once. Relative to the germline gene, one junction end is altered; a read error may explain this. The rearrangement joins TRBV30 to TRBJ2-1, with a tentative D call TRBD2 (6 bases). The CDR3 has 11 residues. Germline V CDR1 and CDR2: GTSNPN, SVGIG (reference sequence). In DNA form, the CDR3 reads TGTGCCTGGGGGTGGTGGGACTCGGCGCTCTTC. Protein: CAWGWWDSALF. The whole variable domain, remainder taken from reference TRBV30 and TRBJ2-1, is SQTIHQWPATLVQPVGSPLSLECTVEGTSNPNLYWYRQAAGRGLQLLFYSVGIGQISSEVPQNLSASRPQDRQFILSSKKLLLSDSGFYLCAWGWWDSALFGPGTRLTVL.

The J gene is TRBJ1-6, the V gene TRBV7-9; 7 nucleotides align to TRBD1. In germline, CDR1 is SEHNR, CDR2 FQNEAQ (reference sequence). The CDR3 runs 14 residues. V dropped 3 bases and J dropped 9; count of bases not matched to a gene: 5. As DNA, the CDR3 is TGTGCCAGCAGCTTCGGACAGGTCGGTTCACCCCTCCACTTT. As protein: CASSFGQVGSPLHF.

The chain employs TRBV28 and TRBJ1-2; 9 nucleotides agree with TRBD1. Trimming cost V 6 bases and J 5 bases; bases outside gene matches: 19. The CDR3 spans 18 residues. CDR1 is MDHEN and CDR2 is SYDVKM in the germline V gene. CDR3 residues: CASSSGTGFGARRYGYTF. CDR3 sequence (DNA): TGTGCCAGCAGCTCTGGGACAGGGTTTGGGGCCCGAAGGTATGGCTACACCTTC.

This clone has only one observation. The J gene is TRBJ2-2, the V gene TRBV7-7; 8 nucleotides line up with TRBD1. The J segment lost 2 bases and the V segment lost 2 bases, leaving 10 bases of the junction unmatched. The length of the CDR3 is 18 residues. From germline, CDR1 is SSHAT and CDR2 FNYEAQ (reference sequence). The CDR3 nucleotides read TGTGCCAGCAGCTTAACGGTAGGACAGGGACCAAACACCGGGGAGCTGTTTTTT. The encoded protein is CASSLTVGQGPNTGELFF.

V is TRBV5-1 and J is TRBJ1-2; 8 nucleotides align to TRBD1. The V gene end was trimmed by 4 bases and the J gene end by 6 bases; junction bases not matched to a gene: 5. This CDR3 contains 13 residues. CDR1 is SGHRS and CDR2 is YFSETQ in the germline V gene. CDR3 nucleotide sequence: TGCGCCAGCAGCGCGGACAGGGCGCATGGCTACACCTTC. Its translation: CASSADRAHGYTF.

The chain joins TRBV7-8 to TRBJ1-1; D remains unclear. The germline V gene has CDR1 SGHVS and CDR2 FQNEAQ. V shed 5 bases and J shed 5 bases, with 12 bases lying between them. The CDR3 loop spans 13 amino acids. The CDR3 DNA is TGTGCCAGCAGCCTCGTACCTGGGACTGAAGCTTTCTTT. Translation: CASSLVPGTEAFF.